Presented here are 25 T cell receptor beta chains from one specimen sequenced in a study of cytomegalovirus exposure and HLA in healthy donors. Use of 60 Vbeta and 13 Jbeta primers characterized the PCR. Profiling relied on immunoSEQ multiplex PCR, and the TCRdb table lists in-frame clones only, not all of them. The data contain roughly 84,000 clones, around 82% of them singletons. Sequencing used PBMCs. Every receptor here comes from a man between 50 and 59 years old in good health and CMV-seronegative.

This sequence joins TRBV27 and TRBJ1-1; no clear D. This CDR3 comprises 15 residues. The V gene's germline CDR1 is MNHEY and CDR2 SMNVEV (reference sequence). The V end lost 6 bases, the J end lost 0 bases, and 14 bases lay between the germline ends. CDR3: CASSSGTYLNTEAFF. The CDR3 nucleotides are TGTGCCAGCAGCTCAGGAACCTATTTGAACACTGAAGCTTTCTTT.

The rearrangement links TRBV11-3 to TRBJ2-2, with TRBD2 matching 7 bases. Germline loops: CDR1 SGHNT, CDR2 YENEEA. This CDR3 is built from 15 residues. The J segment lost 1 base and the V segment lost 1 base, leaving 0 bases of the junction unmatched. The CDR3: CASSLAGGNTGELFF. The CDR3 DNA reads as TGTGCCAGCAGCTTAGCGGGGGGGAACACCGGGGAGCTGTTTTTT.

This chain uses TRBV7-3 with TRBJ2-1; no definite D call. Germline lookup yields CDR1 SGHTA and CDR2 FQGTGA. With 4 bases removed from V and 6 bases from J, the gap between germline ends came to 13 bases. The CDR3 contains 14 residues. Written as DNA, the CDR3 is TGTGCCAGCAGCTCCATGGCTAGTAGCAATGAGCAGTTCTTC. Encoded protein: CASSSMASSNEQFF.

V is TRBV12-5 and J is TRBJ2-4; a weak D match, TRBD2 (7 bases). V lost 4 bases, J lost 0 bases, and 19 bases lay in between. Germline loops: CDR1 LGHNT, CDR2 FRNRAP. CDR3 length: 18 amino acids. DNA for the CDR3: TGTGCTAGTGGTTCGAGCCCCGGGGGGCCTTCAGCCAAAAACATTCAGTACTTC. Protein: CASGSSPGGPSAKNIQYF.

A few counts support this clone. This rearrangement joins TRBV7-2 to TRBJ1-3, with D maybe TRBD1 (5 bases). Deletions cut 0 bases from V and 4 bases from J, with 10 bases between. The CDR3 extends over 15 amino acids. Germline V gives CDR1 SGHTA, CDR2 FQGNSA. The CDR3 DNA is TGTGCCAGCAGCTTAGCTTCCACAGGAGGAAACACCATATATTTT. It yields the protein CASSLASTGGNTIYF. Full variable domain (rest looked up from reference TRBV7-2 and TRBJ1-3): GAGVSQSPSNKVTEKGKDVELRCDPISGHTALYWYRQSLGQGLEFLIYFQGNSAPDKSGLPSDRFSAERTGGSVSTLTIQRTQQEDSAVYLCASSLASTGGNTIYFGEGSWLTVV.

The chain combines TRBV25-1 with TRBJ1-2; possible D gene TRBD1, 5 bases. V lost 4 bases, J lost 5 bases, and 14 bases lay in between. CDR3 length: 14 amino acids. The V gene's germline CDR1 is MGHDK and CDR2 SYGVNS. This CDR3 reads CASSADRQMYGYTF. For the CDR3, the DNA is TGTGCCAGCAGTGCCGACCGACAGATGTATGGCTACACCTTC.

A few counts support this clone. The CDR3 bases are TGCGCCAGCAGCAAGGGGGCGGGGGAAAAACTGTTTTTT. Protein product: CASSKGAGEKLFF. This rearrangement joins TRBV5-1 to TRBJ1-4; TRBD1 matches at 7 bases. CDR1 is SGHRS and CDR2 is YFSETQ in the germline V gene. The CDR3 is 13 residues long. V lost 4 bases to trimming and J lost 8 bases; unmatched junction nucleotides: 5. The complete variable domain, with remaining parts taken from reference TRBV5-1 and TRBJ1-4, reads KAGVTQTPRYLIKTRGQQVTLSCSPISGHRSVSWYQQTPGQGLQFLFEYFSETQRNKGNFPGRFSGRQFSNSRSEMNVSTLELGDSALYLCASSKGAGEKLFFGSGTQLSVL.

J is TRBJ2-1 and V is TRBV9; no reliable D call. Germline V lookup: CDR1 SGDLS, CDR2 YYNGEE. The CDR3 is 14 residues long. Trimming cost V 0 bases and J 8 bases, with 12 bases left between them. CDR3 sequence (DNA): TGTGCCAGCAGCGTAGTGTTCCTCCCGGATGAGCAGTTCTTC. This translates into CASSVVFLPDEQFF.

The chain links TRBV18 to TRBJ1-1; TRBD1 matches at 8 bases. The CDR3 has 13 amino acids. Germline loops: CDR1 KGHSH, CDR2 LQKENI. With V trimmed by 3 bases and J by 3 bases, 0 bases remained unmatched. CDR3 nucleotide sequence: TGTGCCAGCTCACCGACAGGGGACACTGAAGCTTTCTTT. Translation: CASSPTGDTEAFF.

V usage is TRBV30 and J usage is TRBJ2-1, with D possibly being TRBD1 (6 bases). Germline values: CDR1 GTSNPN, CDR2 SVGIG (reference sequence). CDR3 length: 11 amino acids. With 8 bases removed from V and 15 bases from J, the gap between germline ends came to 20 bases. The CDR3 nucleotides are TGTGCCCAGAGCGAGGGGGTAGGGCGGTTCTTC. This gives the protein CAQSEGVGRFF.

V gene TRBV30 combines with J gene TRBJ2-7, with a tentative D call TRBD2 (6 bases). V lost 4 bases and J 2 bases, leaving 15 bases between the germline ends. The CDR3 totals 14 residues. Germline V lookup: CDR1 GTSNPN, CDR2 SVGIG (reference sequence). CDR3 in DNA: TGTGCCTGGATGGAGGGAGCCCCGACCTACGAGCAGTACTTC. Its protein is CAWMEGAPTYEQYF. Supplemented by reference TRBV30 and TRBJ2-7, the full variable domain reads SQTIHQWPATLVQPVGSPLSLECTVEGTSNPNLYWYRQAAGRGLQLLFYSVGIGQISSEVPQNLSASRPQDRQFILSSKKLLLSDSGFYLCAWMEGAPTYEQYFGPGTRLTVT.

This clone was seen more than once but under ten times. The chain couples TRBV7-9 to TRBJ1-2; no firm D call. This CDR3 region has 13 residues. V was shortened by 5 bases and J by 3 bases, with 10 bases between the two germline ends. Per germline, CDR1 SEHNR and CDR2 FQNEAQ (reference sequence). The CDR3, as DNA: TGTGCCAGCAGCCTGGCGGGGTACTATGGCTACACCTTC. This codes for CASSLAGYYGYTF.

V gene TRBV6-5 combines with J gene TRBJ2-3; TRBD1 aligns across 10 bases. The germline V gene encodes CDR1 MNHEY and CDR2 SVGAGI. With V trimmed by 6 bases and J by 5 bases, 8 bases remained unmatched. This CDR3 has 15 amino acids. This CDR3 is CASRVPRTGGDTQYF. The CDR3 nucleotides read TGTGCCAGCAGAGTTCCTAGGACAGGGGGAGATACGCAGTATTTT.

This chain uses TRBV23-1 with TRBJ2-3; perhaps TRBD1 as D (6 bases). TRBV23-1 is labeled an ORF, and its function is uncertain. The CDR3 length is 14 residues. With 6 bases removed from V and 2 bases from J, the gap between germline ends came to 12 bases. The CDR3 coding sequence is TGCGCCAGCAGCCCGACAGGATACACAGATACGCAGTATTTT. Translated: CASSPTGYTDTQYF.

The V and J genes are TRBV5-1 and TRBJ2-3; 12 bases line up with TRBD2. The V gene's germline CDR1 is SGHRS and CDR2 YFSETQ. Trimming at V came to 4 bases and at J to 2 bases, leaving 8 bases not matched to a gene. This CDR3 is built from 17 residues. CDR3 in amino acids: CASSPRTSGAHTDTQYF. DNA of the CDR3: TGCGCCAGCAGCCCCCGGACTAGCGGGGCCCACACAGATACGCAGTATTTT.

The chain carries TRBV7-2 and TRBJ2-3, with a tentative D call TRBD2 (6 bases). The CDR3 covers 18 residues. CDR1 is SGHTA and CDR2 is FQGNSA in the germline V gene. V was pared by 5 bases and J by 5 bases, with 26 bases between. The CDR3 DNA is TGTGCCAGCAGCCCGAAATCGGCTAGCGCCAAGATAGGAGATACGCAGTATTTT. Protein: CASSPKSASAKIGDTQYF.

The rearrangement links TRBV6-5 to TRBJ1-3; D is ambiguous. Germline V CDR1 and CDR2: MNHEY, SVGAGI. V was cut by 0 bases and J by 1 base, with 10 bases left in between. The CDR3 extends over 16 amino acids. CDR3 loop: CASSYSSELSGNTIYF. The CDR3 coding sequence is TGTGCCAGCAGTTACTCTTCGGAGTTATCTGGAAACACCATATATTTT.

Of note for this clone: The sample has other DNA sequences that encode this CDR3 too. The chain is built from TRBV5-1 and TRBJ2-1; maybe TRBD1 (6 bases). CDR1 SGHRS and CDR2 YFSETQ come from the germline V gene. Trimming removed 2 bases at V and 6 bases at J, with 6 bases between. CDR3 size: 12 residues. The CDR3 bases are TGCGCCAGCAGCTTACAGGGCAATGAGCAGTTCTTC. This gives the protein CASSLQGNEQFF.

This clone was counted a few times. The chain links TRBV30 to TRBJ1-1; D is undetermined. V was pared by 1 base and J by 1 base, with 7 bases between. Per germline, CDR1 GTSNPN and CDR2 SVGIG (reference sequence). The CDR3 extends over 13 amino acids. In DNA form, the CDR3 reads TGTGCCTGGAGTGACGGAGCGAACACTGAAGCTTTCTTT. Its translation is CAWSDGANTEAFF.

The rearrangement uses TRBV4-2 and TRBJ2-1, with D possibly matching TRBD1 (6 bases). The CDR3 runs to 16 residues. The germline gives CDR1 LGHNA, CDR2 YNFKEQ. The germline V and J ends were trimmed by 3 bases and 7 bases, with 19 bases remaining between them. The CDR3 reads CASSHAPGAKGNEQFF. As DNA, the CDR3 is TGTGCCAGCAGCCACGCTCCAGGGGCCAAGGGGAATGAGCAGTTCTTC.

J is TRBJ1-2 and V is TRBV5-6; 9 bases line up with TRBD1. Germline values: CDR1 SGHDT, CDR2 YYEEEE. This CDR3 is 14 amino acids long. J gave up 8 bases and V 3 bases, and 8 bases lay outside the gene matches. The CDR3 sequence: CASSSDRGFGGYTF. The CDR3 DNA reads TGTGCCAGCAGCTCCGACAGGGGGTTCGGCGGCTACACCTTC.

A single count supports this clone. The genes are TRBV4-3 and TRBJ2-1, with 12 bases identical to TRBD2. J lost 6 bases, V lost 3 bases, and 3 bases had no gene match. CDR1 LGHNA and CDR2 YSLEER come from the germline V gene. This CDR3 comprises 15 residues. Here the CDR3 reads CASSQEGLAGNEQFF. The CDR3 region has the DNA TGCGCCAGCAGCCAGGAGGGACTAGCGGGCAATGAGCAGTTCTTC.

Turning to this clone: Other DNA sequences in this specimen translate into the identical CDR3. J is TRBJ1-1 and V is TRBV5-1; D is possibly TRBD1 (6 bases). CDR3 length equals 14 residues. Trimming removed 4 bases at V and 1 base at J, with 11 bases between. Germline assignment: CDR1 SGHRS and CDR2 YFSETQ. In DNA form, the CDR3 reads TGCGCCAGCAGCGAGACGACAGGGAACACTGAAGCTTTCTTT. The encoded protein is CASSETTGNTEAFF. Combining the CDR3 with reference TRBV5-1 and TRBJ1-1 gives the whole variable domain KAGVTQTPRYLIKTRGQQVTLSCSPISGHRSVSWYQQTPGQGLQFLFEYFSETQRNKGNFPGRFSGRQFSNSRSEMNVSTLELGDSALYLCASSETTGNTEAFFGQGTRLTVV.

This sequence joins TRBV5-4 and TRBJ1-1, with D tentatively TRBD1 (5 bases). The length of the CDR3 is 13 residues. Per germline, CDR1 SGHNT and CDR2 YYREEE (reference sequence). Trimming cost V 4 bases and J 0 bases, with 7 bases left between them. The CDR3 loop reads CASSETVNTEAFF. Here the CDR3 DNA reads TGTGCCAGCAGCGAGACAGTGAACACTGAAGCTTTCTTT.

CDR3: CSVAKSDTQYF. The CDR3 region has the DNA TGCAGCGTTGCTAAGTCAGATACGCAGTATTTT. V usage is TRBV29-1 and J usage is TRBJ2-3; D is unresolved. With 4 bases removed from V and 4 bases from J, the gap between germline ends came to 6 bases. The CDR3 consists of 11 residues. In germline, CDR1 is SQVTM, CDR2 ANQGSEA.